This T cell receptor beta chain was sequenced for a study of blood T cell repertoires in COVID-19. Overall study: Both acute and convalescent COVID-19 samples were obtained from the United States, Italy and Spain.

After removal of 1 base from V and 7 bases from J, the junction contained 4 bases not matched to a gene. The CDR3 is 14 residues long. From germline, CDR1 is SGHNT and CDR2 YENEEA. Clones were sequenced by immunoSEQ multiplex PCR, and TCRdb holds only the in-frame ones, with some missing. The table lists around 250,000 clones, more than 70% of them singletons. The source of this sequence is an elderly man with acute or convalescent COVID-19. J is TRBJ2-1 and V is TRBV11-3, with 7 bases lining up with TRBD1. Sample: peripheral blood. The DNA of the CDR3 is TGTGCCAGCAGCTTAGGGGCAGGGGGTAATGAGCAGTTCTTC. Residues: CASSLGAGGNEQFF.